The entry below describes one TCR beta chain. Using immunoSEQ multiplex PCR, the repertoire was profiled, and TCRdb retains in-frame clones only, with some absent. The data contain about 330,000 clones, 88% of them singletons. CDR1 is LNHDA, CDR2 SQIVND, per germline (reference sequence). CDR3 size: 14 residues. Trimming pared 3 bases from V and 4 bases from J, leaving 9 bases between. The sample is drawn from a study of blood T cell repertoires in COVID-19. The TCR was taken from a woman aged 45 to 65 with active or convalescent COVID-19. This chain uses TRBV19 with TRBJ2-2, with D hard to call. The sample consisted of peripheral blood. The CDR3 region has the DNA TGTGCCAGTAGTATCTGGCGGCCCACCGGGGAGCTGTTTTTT. It translates to CASSIWRPTGELFF.